This T cell receptor (beta chain) came from a study of cytomegalovirus exposure and HLA in healthy donors (dated by TCRdb to the late 2010s). About the full investigation: In an earlier analysis of 587 of the donors, roughly 300 Gb of sequence data and just under 120 million unique TCR beta sequences from roughly 190 million T cells were reported. An early release covering some 640 HLA-typed donors comprised about 320 gigabases of sequencing data and tens of millions of unique TCR sequences. The genetic ancestry cluster associated with self-reported Caucasian donors included 81% of the 398 genotyped donors. The study aimed to test whether signatures of past pathogen exposure could be identified by cataloging public T cell receptors. Using immunosequencing, the study profiled T cell repertoires from 500 to 800 subjects and related those repertoires to cytomegalovirus serostatus. In addition to the first cohort of 666 subjects, a separate validation cohort of 120 different subjects was used. To predict cytomegalovirus infection status, the study combined high-throughput TCR immunosequencing, statistical association of individual TCRs with disease status, and machine learning. A later analysis re-examined previously published TCR beta repertoires from over 500 donors and added high-resolution HLA genotyping to investigate patterns of TCR occurrence. Rather than drawing on any new phenotypic data, the later analysis identified candidate immune exposures from TCR beta sequences and the way those sequences occurred across donors. An earlier analysis of a few hundred of the donors applied high-throughput TCR beta sequencing to assess whether each TCR beta V gene segment acted as functional or pseudogenic. Donor age, sex, ethnicity and CMV serostatus were collected together with the repertoire data. A later genetic analysis took genome-wide SNP genotypes for 398 of the 666 donors and used that subset as a discovery cohort. All discovery cohort repertoires had been generated using a single sequencing platform. Both class I and class II loci were covered by HLA typing, at four-digit resolution. Typing coverage differed by locus: A, B, C, DRB1 and DQB1 were typed in roughly 620-640 donors, DQA1 in 500 to 550, DPA1 in around 610, and DPB1 in 400 to 490. Because of strong linkage in the cohort, a handful of DR-DQ haplotypes were treated as single units for association and clustering. Among around 400 genotyped donors of the cohort, an average of about 240,000 unique TCR beta nucleotide sequences were sequenced per donor, roughly 20% of them non-productive. Study-level results and caveats: A further reported finding was that TCR beta sequences accurately predicted the HLA-A and HLA-B alleles for most subjects in the first cohort. Compared with the approximately 670-donor mean, donors in an Asian-associated ancestry cluster had fewer N-insertions in productive TCRs, according to a later genetic analysis. According to a later analysis, TCR association rates differed among HLA loci, with DRB1 alleles showing the most associated TCRs and HLA-C alleles showing the fewest. Linkage disequilibrium might explain the correlated functional status among segregating V segments, but an unknown experimental factor could not be ruled out. A total of 150 or so TCR beta chains were listed by the study as associated with cytomegalovirus. In an earlier analysis of fewer than 750 of the donors, most TCR beta V segments were observed in productive rearrangements about 90% or about 30% of the time, broadly matching IMGT annotations. At a false discovery rate of 0.05, a later analysis linked 16,000 or so TCR beta sequences to specific HLA alleles. According to a later analysis, most CMV-associated TCR beta chains appeared to be HLA-restricted, and the HLA associations seemed to be driven largely by CMV exposure. Immune exposure information for the cohort was limited to CMV serostatus. In a later analysis, several top co-occurrence clusters were reported to appear linked to parvovirus B19, influenza, CMV and Epstein-Barr virus. The earlier analysis of 587 of the donors excluded 15 to 20 rarely observed V segments, including chromosome 9 orphons, because counts were too low. Roughly uniform sequencing depth across donors was assumed in presence/absence analyses, although this assumption may not hold. Assigning TCR associations to individual alleles was difficult when HLA alleles, especially DR and DQ, strongly co-occurred. The classifier was reported to diagnose cytomegalovirus status with high specificity and sensitivity in both the original cohort and the validation cohort. Only TCR beta chains were sequenced in this cohort, and the absence of alpha or paired-chain data limited detectable features. HLA typing was unavailable for some donors at each locus, so association tests used only the typed subset. In vitro tests confirmed that three of the cytomegalovirus-associated TCR beta chains recognize cytomegalovirus antigens. Most TCR sequences were seen in very few donors, while some public TCRs were found in many individuals. A cluster of highly shared sequence variants was judged likely to be a technical artifact of the sequencing pipeline. In a later analysis, HLA-associated TCR beta chains were found to be more clonally expanded and to have lower generation probabilities than equally common non-associated chains. An association between a missense DCLRE1C variant and V-gene and J-gene trimming of TCR beta chains was found in a later genetic analysis and replicated in an independent cohort. The authors suggested that the approach could potentially be generalized to other disease states and immunological phenotypes.

Worth noting for this clone: What antigen it recognizes has not been identified. No much larger clone is present one base from it, and per-base qualities are unavailable.

The cohort comprised approximately 700 healthy bone marrow donors. At the time of sampling, every cohort member was nominally healthy, though immune exposures that went unrecorded were likely present. The donor tested CMV seronegative, placing the donor among the roughly 400 seronegative members of the cohort. Every donor gave a peripheral blood sample, and the peripheral blood mononuclear cells from that sample were used for TCR beta sequencing. The Qiagen DNeasy Blood Extraction Kit was used to extract genomic DNA from the blood cell samples. Library preparation employed the immunoSEQ multiplex PCR assay. For the multiplex PCR, a mixture combining 60 forward primers for TCR Vbeta segments and 13 reverse primers for TCR Jbeta segments was used. The CDR3 region of rearranged TCR beta genes was amplified from genomic DNA with a multiplex PCR assay. The amplified TCR beta libraries were sequenced on the Illumina HiSeq System as 87-base-pair reads. As for the authors' bioinformatics: In a later analysis, 80 million or so unique TCR beta chains were counted across the roughly 670 repertoires, and roughly 10 million of these chains were shared by at least two donors. To remove PCR and sequencing errors, raw reads were error-corrected and collapsed into unique sequences using a nearest-neighbor algorithm that merged closely related sequences. To assign V, D and J gene segments, CDR3 sequences were aligned to IMGT reference sequences. Each retained sequence needed at least a six-nucleotide match to both a V gene segment and a J gene segment. A rearrangement was called productive if the CDR3 had no stop codons and remained in frame with V and J, and every other rearrangement was called non-productive. CDR3 was defined by IMGT convention, running from the second conserved V-encoded cysteine to the conserved J-encoded phenylalanine. Sequences without an unambiguous match to a single V gene segment were excluded from the earlier analysis of 450 to 650 of the donors. An earlier analysis of about 590 of the donors classified V segments as functional when productive rearrangements were above 56.7% and as segregating when the standard deviation between donors was above 5%. A statistical classification framework was built for diagnosing cytomegalovirus status from the catalog of TCR beta chain sequences. In a later analysis, TCR nucleotide sequences were compared against IMGT/GENE-DB human TR gene sequences so that V and J genes could be assigned. The TCRdist pipeline was used in a later analysis to assign CDR3 sequences and most-parsimonious VDJ recombination scenarios. In a later analysis, every TCR beta chain was defined by the combination of its CDR3 amino acid sequence and its V-gene family, and reads without a unique V-gene family were dropped. A later analysis removed 600 or so highly shared, low-generation-probability nucleotide sequences to deal with suspected cross-contamination and a sequencing artifact. In a later analysis, a clonal expansion index for each public chain was calculated from normalized within-repertoire ranks of inferred template counts. In a later analysis, generation probabilities were computed with a VDJ recombination model fitted to out-of-frame rearrangements, and the resulting probabilities were checked against IGoR. A later analysis scored TCR-TCR, TCR-HLA and TCR-CMV co-occurrence with hypergeometric tests, applying a repertoire-size bias correction to TCR pairs. To estimate false discovery rates, a later analysis permuted the HLA or CMV assignments 20 times. In a later analysis, co-occurring TCRs were grouped using DBSCAN, and TCRdist sequence similarity was added for clustering within HLA-allele-positive subsets. Co-occurrence clustering excluded repertoires with fewer than 30,000 or more than 120,000 public chains, plus five with anomalous nucleotide sharing. Held by TCRdb, this immuneACCESS table contains in-frame sequences only and omits some clones. Under half of the omission traces to an unresolved V gene where checked; the cause of the rest is unknown. V and J calls and clone size are as listed in that table; D and trimming were resolved from the DNA. Recorded for this sample are about 190,000 clones; 80% to 85% of them occurred a single time. The ten largest clones add up to less than 1.1% of the sample.

Sequenced: PBMCs. This sequence originates from a woman between 40 and 55 years old in good health and CMV-seronegative.

The CDR3 here reads CASSVKQGPITEAFF. The nucleotide sequence reads as follows: TGTGCCAGCAGCGTAAAACAGGGGCCGATCACTGAAGCTTTCTTT. The V gene is TRBV9 and the J gene is TRBJ1-1; the central 7 bases match TRBD1. The cysteine opens and the phenylalanine closes a CDR3 of 15 amino acids. The retained sequence is limited to the CDR3, 45 bases, with the frame set at the first base. V lost 1 base and J lost 4 bases, and the count of bases not matched to a germline gene is 7. The germline V gene supplies CDR1 SGDLS and CDR2 YYNGEE.